This entry lists 20 T cell receptor beta chains sequenced from one sample in a study of cytomegalovirus exposure and HLA in healthy donors. In the PCR, 60 Vbeta and 13 Jbeta primers were used. TCRdb keeps only in-frame clones here, not all; method: immunoSEQ multiplex PCR. This sample yields almost 200,000 clones, of which around 79% are seen a single time; about 0.36% belongs to the top ten. Sequencing was carried out using PBMCs. These TCRs come from a male donor in good health and CMV-seropositive.

V usage is TRBV7-2 and J usage is TRBJ2-2; weak D call: TRBD2 (5 bases). The ends were cut back, 1 base at V and 2 bases at J, with 11 bases in the middle. Germline assignment: CDR1 SGHTA and CDR2 FQGNSA. This CDR3 contains 16 residues. CDR3 loop: CASSLGSGYNTGELFF. The CDR3 DNA reads TGTGCCAGCAGCTTAGGGAGCGGCTATAACACCGGGGAGCTGTTTTTT.

This rearrangement joins TRBV28 to TRBJ2-1; 13 nucleotides agree with TRBD2. Trimming cost V 5 bases and J 5 bases; bases outside gene matches: 9. CDR3 length equals 17 residues. Germline loops: CDR1 MDHEN, CDR2 SYDVKM. The CDR3 loop is CASSGAGTSGIDNEQFF. The DNA for the CDR3 is TGTGCCAGCAGTGGCGCCGGGACTAGCGGGATCGACAATGAGCAGTTCTTC.

The V call is TRBV10-3, the J call TRBJ1-2, with 8 nucleotides matching TRBD1. Losses at the gene ends were 0 bases for V and 3 bases for J; bases not matched to a gene: 0. This CDR3 has 14 residues. Germline V CDR1 and CDR2: ENHRY, SYGVKD. The CDR3 DNA reads TGTGCCATCAGTGAGTCGACAGGGGACTATGGCTACACCTTC. Translation: CAISESTGDYGYTF.

The chain uses TRBV7-2 and TRBJ2-7; the D gene is possibly TRBD2 (5 bases). The V gene lost 1 base and the J gene lost 10 bases, with 20 bases spanning the gap. This CDR3 region has 15 residues. Per germline, CDR1 SGHTA and CDR2 FQGNSA. CDR3 region: CASSLDRAGERAQYF. CDR3 sequence (DNA): TGTGCCAGCAGCTTAGATCGGGCCGGGGAGAGGGCCCAGTACTTC.

The rearrangement uses TRBV4-2 and TRBJ2-1; TRBD2 aligns across 11 bases. V trimming: 1 base; J trimming: 2 bases; junction bases outside the gene matches: 4. The germline CDR1 and CDR2 sequences are LGHNA and YNFKEQ. CDR3 length equals 17 residues. The CDR3 DNA follows: TGTGCCAGCAGCCAAGTGTTTAGCGGGAGGGCCTACAATGAGCAGTTCTTC. Translated: CASSQVFSGRAYNEQFF.

As for this clone: A read error may produce the germline difference seen at one junction end. Written as DNA, the CDR3 is TGTGCCAGCAGTGTAGCGATTAGAATATTC. Protein sequence: CASSVAIRIF. V is TRBV2 and J is TRBJ2-7, with D perhaps matching TRBD2 (5 bases). The CDR3 sequence is 10 residues long. The V gene's germline CDR1 is SNHLY and CDR2 FYNNEI.

This rearrangement joins TRBV9 to TRBJ2-1; 11 bases agree with TRBD2. Losses at the gene ends were 2 bases for V and 7 bases for J; bases not matched to a gene: 5. This CDR3 region has 15 residues. The germline V gene has CDR1 SGDLS and CDR2 YYNGEE. The CDR3 sequence is CASSVRLAGWNEQFF. For the CDR3, the DNA is TGTGCCAGCAGCGTCCGACTAGCGGGATGGAATGAGCAGTTCTTC.

J is TRBJ2-5 and V is TRBV21-1; TRBD2 is the table's D call, not checked against the DNA. TRBV21-1 is a listed pseudogene. The CDR3 runs to 13 residues. Written as DNA, the CDR3 is TGTGCCAGCAGCAAGGACTATCTGGAGACCCAGTACTTC. This gives the protein CASSKDYLETQYF.

This chain joins TRBV5-4 and TRBJ1-1; D may be TRBD1 (6 bases). The germline V gene has CDR1 SGHNT and CDR2 YYREEE (reference sequence). The CDR3 extends over 15 amino acids. Deletions cut 6 bases from V and 1 base from J, with 16 bases between. CDR3 sequence reads: CASIERGGRNTEAFF. For the CDR3, the DNA is TGTGCCAGCATTGAGAGGGGGGGCCGGAACACTGAAGCTTTCTTT.

The rearrangement links TRBV6-6 to TRBJ1-2; 7 bases map to TRBD1. Germline-derived CDR1 and CDR2 are MNHNY and SVGAGI (reference sequence). Germline trimming cut 7 bases from V and 5 bases from J; bases unmatched to any gene: 7. This CDR3 has 13 amino acids. Written as DNA, the CDR3 is TGTGCCAGCACCCAGGGGGGAAGTTATGGCTACACCTTC. It is translated as CASTQGGSYGYTF.

V usage is TRBV10-3 and J usage is TRBJ2-3; TRBD1 matches at 7 bases. The length of the CDR3 is 15 residues. Germline lookup yields CDR1 ENHRY and CDR2 SYGVKD. V shed 5 bases, J shed 2 bases, and the junction held 7 bases outside the gene matches. CDR3 DNA: TGTGCCATCAGTAACCCAGGGGGATCCACAGATACGCAGTATTTT. Its protein product is CAISNPGGSTDTQYF.

The rearrangement links TRBV7-9 to TRBJ1-4; TRBD1 is a possible D gene (6 bases). CDR1 and CDR2 (germline): SEHNR, FQNEAQ (reference sequence). The CDR3 runs to 14 residues. V was shortened by 6 bases and J by 3 bases, with 11 bases between the two germline ends. CDR3 in DNA: TGTGCCAGCAGATTGACAGGAGCTAATGAAAAACTGTTTTTT. This encodes CASRLTGANEKLFF. The whole variable domain, remainder taken from reference TRBV7-9 and TRBJ1-4, is DTGVSQNPRHKITKRGQNVTFRCDPISEHNRLYWYRQTLGQGPEFLTYFQNEAQLEKSRLLSDRFSAERPKGSFSTLEIQRTEQGDSAMYLCASRLTGANEKLFFGSGTQLSVL.

This sequence joins TRBV10-3 and TRBJ1-5; 7 bases fit TRBD1. This CDR3 region has 13 residues. CDR1 is ENHRY and CDR2 is SYGVKD in the germline V gene. Trimming cost V 6 bases and J 6 bases; bases outside gene matches: 5. The CDR3 spells CAISEDRVQPQHF. The DNA for the CDR3 is TGTGCCATCAGCGAAGACAGGGTTCAGCCCCAGCATTTT.

This clone was found a few times. This chain joins TRBV7-8 and TRBJ2-3, with 7 bases matching TRBD1. CDR3 size: 16 residues. From germline, CDR1 is SGHVS and CDR2 FQNEAQ. J gave up 1 base and V 5 bases, and 9 bases lay outside the gene matches. CDR3 sequence reads: CASSPRTGEGTDTQYF. Written as DNA, the CDR3 is TGTGCCAGCAGCCCGCGGACAGGAGAGGGCACAGATACGCAGTATTTT.

The rearrangement uses TRBV9 and TRBJ2-1; the D gene is possibly TRBD1 (6 bases). V lost 3 bases, J lost 4 bases, and 14 bases lay in between. This CDR3 has 15 amino acids. CDR1 SGDLS and CDR2 YYNGEE come from the germline V gene. CDR3 DNA: TGTGCCAGCAGCGCGACGACAGGAGCTTACAATGAGCAGTTCTTC. This translates into CASSATTGAYNEQFF.

The CDR3 DNA reads TGTGCCAGCAGTTCCCTCGGGGGGGCAGATACGCAGTATTTT. Protein: CASSSLGGADTQYF. The chain joins TRBV28 to TRBJ2-3, with 8 bases matching TRBD2. J was trimmed by 4 bases and V by 4 bases; bases with no gene match: 4. The CDR3 spans 14 residues. Germline V gene sequence: CDR1 MDHEN, CDR2 SYDVKM.

J is TRBJ2-7 and V is TRBV7-2; D is possibly TRBD1 (5 bases). The CDR3 runs 12 residues. V was clipped by 7 bases and J by 2 bases, with 9 bases between them. The germline V gene encodes CDR1 SGHTA and CDR2 FQGNSA. The CDR3, as DNA: TGTGCCAGCACAGACAGAACCTACGAGCAGTACTTC. It yields the protein CASTDRTYEQYF. Complete variable domain (other parts from reference TRBV7-2 and TRBJ2-7): GAGVSQSPSNKVTEKGKDVELRCDPISGHTALYWYRQSLGQGLEFLIYFQGNSAPDKSGLPSDRFSAERTGGSVSTLTIQRTQQEDSAVYLCASTDRTYEQYFGPGTRLTVT.

As DNA, the CDR3 is TGTGCCAGCAGGCCACATGGGTCGGGCACCGGGGAGCTGTTTTTT. Residues: CASRPHGSGTGELFF. The V gene is TRBV11-3, the J gene TRBJ2-2; no clear D. The V end was cut by 6 bases, the J end by 4 bases, with 15 bases between. CDR3 size: 15 residues. Germline CDR1 is SGHNT and CDR2 is YENEEA.

The chain has TRBV2 and TRBJ2-2; TRBD2 might be the D (5 bases). Germline values: CDR1 SNHLY, CDR2 FYNNEI. The ends were cut back, 8 bases at V and 4 bases at J, with 14 bases in the middle. This CDR3 contains 14 residues. The CDR3 sequence is CASSRRRSTGELFF. CDR3 DNA: TGTGCCAGCTCCCGGAGGAGGAGCACCGGGGAGCTGTTTTTT.

J is TRBJ2-1 and V is TRBV6-1; D may be TRBD1 (6 bases). Germline CDR1 and CDR2: MNHNS and SASEGT. This CDR3 region has 18 residues. Trimming stripped 4 bases from V and 5 bases from J, with 24 bases between. This CDR3 reads CASSAPDSTRIGDNEQFF. CDR3 DNA: TGTGCCAGCAGTGCCCCGGACAGCACCCGGATAGGGGACAATGAGCAGTTCTTC.